This is a list of T cell receptor beta chains from one sample in a study of control samples from healthy donors and cancer patients. Some clones are missing from TCRdb's copy, which holds only in-frame ones; the method was immunoSEQ multiplex PCR. The table records roughly 100,000 clones, 70% to 90% of them present only once. The sequencing sample was made of blood. Receptors were obtained from a woman aged 45-65 years in good health. Each CDR3 is given with its conserved first and last residue. A D gene is named only where the DNA matches it firmly. Clone size is stated in some rows and not others, as once, few, many or a class when expanded.

length,V,D,J,size,CDR3,DNA
16,TRBV5-8,.,TRBJ2-3,.,CASSLGTVIGTDTQYF,TGTGCCAGCAGCTTGGGGACAGTGATTGGCACAGATACGCAGTATTTT
16,TRBV4-2,TRBD2,TRBJ2-7,.,CASSQEVAGGSYEQYF,TGTGCCAGCAGCCAAGAGGTAGCGGGGGGCTCCTACGAGCAGTACTTC
13,TRBV6-5,.,TRBJ2-2,.,CASSSPVAGELFF,TGTGCCAGCAGTTCCCCGGTAGCCGGGGAGCTGTTTTTT
13,TRBV6-6,.,TRBJ1-1,once,CASMRPANTEAFF,TGTGCCAGCATGCGCCCTGCGAACACTGAAGCTTTCTTT
16,TRBV7-2,.,TRBJ2-3,.,CASSLRGGGIADTQYF,TGTGCCAGCAGCTTAAGAGGGGGAGGGATCGCAGATACGCAGTATTTT
15,TRBV7-2,.,TRBJ2-7,.,CASSLQGDTGYEQYF,TGTGCCAGCAGCTTACAAGGAGACACTGGTTACGAGCAGTACTTC
12,TRBV7-2,.,TRBJ2-3,.,CASSFPGGTQYF,TGTGCCAGCAGCTTTCCAGGGGGGACGCAGTATTTT
17,TRBV2,.,TRBJ2-2,.,CASSGPGLADATGELFF,TGTGCCAGCAGTGGCCCGGGCCTTGCCGATGCCACCGGGGAGCTGTTTTTT
15,TRBV6-5,.,TRBJ2-3,.,CASSYKPGGTDTQYF,TGTGCCAGCAGTTACAAACCGGGAGGCACAGATACGCAGTATTTT
17,TRBV18,.,TRBJ1-2,.,CASSPLRGREGDYGYTF,TGTGCCAGCTCACCATTACGAGGCAGGGAAGGGGACTATGGCTACACCTTC
15,TRBV4-1,.,TRBJ2-7,.,CASSRGTDGRYEQYF,TGCGCCAGCAGCCGAGGTACGGACGGACGCTACGAGCAGTACTTC
13,TRBV6-1,.,TRBJ1-2,.,CASSEEAGSGYTF,TGTGCCAGCAGTGAAGAGGCAGGGAGTGGCTACACCTTC
15,TRBV7-2,.,TRBJ2-5,.,CASSLVIGSQETQYF,TGTGCCAGCAGCTTAGTTATCGGGAGCCAAGAGACCCAGTACTTC
13,TRBV19,TRBD1,TRBJ1-1,.,CASRLRGHTEAFF,TGTGCCAGTAGGCTCAGGGGGCACACTGAAGCTTTCTTT
15,TRBV7-2,.,TRBJ1-2,few,CASSLASSGVYGYTF,TGTGCCAGCAGCTTAGCGAGTTCAGGCGTCTATGGCTACACCTTC
14,TRBV2,TRBD1,TRBJ1-6,.,CASSGRQGTSPLHF,TGTGCCAGCAGTGGGAGACAGGGAACCTCACCCCTCCACTTT
13,TRBV5-1,.,TRBJ1-1,.,CASSFDGNTEAFF,TGCGCCAGCAGCTTTGACGGGAACACTGAAGCTTTCTTT
17,TRBV5-3,.,TRBJ1-3,.,CARSERYRASHGNTIYF,TGTGCCAGAAGCGAGAGATACAGGGCGTCCCACGGAAACACCATATATTTT
17,TRBV7-2,.,TRBJ2-3,.,CASREGSEVAHTDTQYF,TGTGCCAGCAGAGAAGGGAGCGAAGTCGCCCACACAGATACGCAGTATTTT
15,TRBV28,TRBD1,TRBJ1-1,.,CASSSTGTGWTEAFF,TGTGCCAGCAGTTCCACCGGGACAGGGTGGACTGAAGCTTTCTTT
14,TRBV6-5,.,TRBJ1-2,once,CASSPRHVNYGYTF,TGTGCCAGCAGTCCTCGACACGTTAACTATGGCTACACCTTC
14,TRBV5-6,.,TRBJ2-7,once,CASSQPPFAPEQYF,TGTGCCAGCAGCCAGCCCCCGTTCGCGCCCGAGCAGTACTTC
14,TRBV5-1,TRBD1,TRBJ1-6,few,CASMLGQGSSPLHF,TGCGCCAGCATGCTGGGACAGGGAAGCTCACCCCTCCACTTT
18,TRBV2,.,TRBJ1-4,.,CASSERGVSTSGNEKLFF,TGTGCCAGCAGTGAAAGGGGTGTGAGCACGTCTGGAAATGAAAAACTGTTTTTT
13,TRBV14,.,TRBJ1-6,.,CASSRDFNSPLHF,TGTGCCAGCAGCCGGGACTTTAATTCACCCCTCCACTTT
14,TRBV4-1,.,TRBJ2-7,.,CASSQVEAGYEQYF,TGCGCCAGCAGCCAAGTAGAGGCGGGCTACGAGCAGTACTTC
17,TRBV7-9,TRBD2,TRBJ2-1,.,CASSFRPSGREHNEQFF,TGTGCCAGCAGCTTCAGGCCTAGCGGGAGGGAGCACAATGAGCAGTTCTTC
15,TRBV5-1,.,TRBJ2-7,.,CASSLEGGRSYEQYF,TGCGCCAGCAGCCTGGAAGGAGGGCGCTCCTACGAGCAGTACTTC
15,TRBV6-2/TRBV6-3,.,TRBJ2-7,.,CASSYGVRISYEQYF,TGTGCCAGCAGTTACGGTGTCAGGATTTCCTACGAGCAGTACTTC
15,TRBV7-8,.,TRBJ2-7,once,CASSLARGPSYEQYF,TGTGCCAGCAGCTTAGCTCGGGGCCCCTCCTACGAGCAGTACTTC
11,TRBV12-5,.,TRBJ1-1,.,CASGLGAEAFF,TGTGCTAGTGGCCTTGGGGCTGAAGCTTTCTTT
12,TRBV11-2,.,TRBJ1-1,once,CASSADSREAFF,TGTGCCAGCAGCGCAGACTCCCGTGAAGCTTTCTTT
13,TRBV7-6,.,TRBJ2-7,.,CASSLTDSYEQYF,TGTGCCAGCAGCTTAACGGACTCCTACGAGCAGTACTTC
15,TRBV18,.,TRBJ2-7,.,CASSPGGGAREEQYF,TGTGCCAGCTCACCGGGAGGGGGCGCGAGGGAAGAGCAGTACTTC
12,TRBV12-3/TRBV12-4,.,TRBJ1-1,.,CASSLGNTEAFF,TGTGCCAGCAGTTTAGGGAACACTGAAGCTTTCTTT
16,TRBV7-2,TRBD1,TRBJ1-2,.,CASSLHRTGGLKGYTF,TGTGCCAGCAGCCTGCATAGGACAGGGGGTCTGAAGGGCTACACCTTC
12,TRBV12-3/TRBV12-4,.,TRBJ1-2,.,CASSPGRRGYTF,TGTGCCAGCAGTCCCGGCCGTCGGGGCTACACCTTC
13,TRBV18,.,TRBJ2-1,.,CASSPGRSNEQFF,TGTGCCAGCTCACCAGGACGAAGCAATGAGCAGTTCTTC
16,TRBV11-3,TRBD2,TRBJ2-5,.,CASSSGGTSGKETQYF,TGTGCCAGCAGCTCAGGGGGGACTAGCGGGAAGGAGACCCAGTACTTC
19,TRBV4-2,.,TRBJ2-4,.,CASSQISGAGGGAGNIQYF,TGTGCCAGCAGCCAGATCAGTGGTGCCGGAGGGGGCGCCGGAAACATTCAGTACTTC
15,TRBV15,TRBD1,TRBJ2-7,.,CATSYTPGTGSEQYF,TGTGCCACCTCCTACACTCCCGGGACAGGGTCCGAGCAGTACTTC
12,TRBV3-1/TRBV3-2,.,TRBJ1-1,.,CASSQGNTEAFF,TGTGCCAGCAGCCAGGGGAACACTGAAGCTTTCTTT
15,TRBV25-1,TRBD1,TRBJ1-2,.,CASKRAGQGVDGYTF,TGTGCCAGCAAAAGGGCGGGACAGGGGGTTGATGGCTACACCTTC
13,TRBV19,.,TRBJ1-1,.,CASSIGMNTEAFF,TGTGCCAGTAGTATCGGGATGAACACTGAAGCTTTCTTT
14,TRBV21-1,.,TRBJ2-5,once,CASSLTGAGETQYF,TGTGCCAGCAGCCTTACAGGAGCCGGGGAGACCCAGTACTTC
12,TRBV28,.,TRBJ1-2,few,CASSSGLRGYTF,TGTGCCAGCAGTTCGGGCCTGCGGGGCTACACCTTC
15,TRBV27,TRBD2,TRBJ2-1,.,CASSRFEREYNEQFF,TGTGCCAGCAGTCGGTTTGAGCGGGAGTACAATGAGCAGTTCTTC
15,TRBV24-1,.,TRBJ2-5,.,CATSDPAGPQETQYF,TGTGCCACCAGTGACCCCGCGGGGCCCCAAGAGACCCAGTACTTC
16,TRBV16,.,TRBJ1-2,.,CASSQFSSSTGHGYTF,TGTGCCAGCAGCCAATTCTCTTCATCCACAGGACATGGCTACACCTTC
12,TRBV7-9,.,TRBJ1-1,once,CASSLGAAEAFF,TGTGCCAGCAGCCTCGGGGCAGCTGAAGCTTTCTTT